This record covers a single T cell receptor (beta chain). Its target is unknown. Germline-derived CDR1 and CDR2 are LNHDA and SQIVND (reference sequence). The CDR3 runs 13 residues. V lost 3 bases to trimming and J lost 2 bases, with 5 bases between them. This specimen comes from a study of PD-L1 blockade in urothelial cancer. Study-wide context: Patients' histories included 0 to 3 prior chemotherapy regimens. T cells numbered a median of approximately 130,000 in the blood samples. Study-level points and caveats: Patients who had durable benefit saw their tumor-associated blood clones expand more at 3 weeks.

In each PCR, synthetic TCR analog templates were spiked in. Profiling relied on immunoSEQ multiplex PCR, and the TCRdb table lists in-frame clones only, not all of them. Here the sample spans about 38,000 clones, 80% to 90% being singletons. The sequence was collected from a man in his sixties with urothelial cancer. The J gene is TRBJ2-1, the V gene TRBV19; no clear D. The sample was PBMCs, taken around atezolizumab (anti-PD-L1) treatment. CDR3: CASSINTYNEQFF. DNA for the CDR3: TGTGCCAGTAGTATCAACACCTACAATGAGCAGTTCTTC.